One sample yielded the 7 T cell receptor beta chains listed below, sequenced in a study of control samples from healthy donors and cancer patients. Profiling relied on immunoSEQ multiplex PCR, and the TCRdb table lists in-frame clones only, not all of them. The sample holds some 120,000 clones, approximately 92% seen once. What was sequenced was PBMCs. The receptors come from a man older than 75 with head and neck cancer.

This chain joins TRBV6-5 and TRBJ1-2, with 7 bases that match TRBD1. The ends lost 2 bases at V and 7 bases at J; junction bases unmatched: 13. This CDR3 spans 16 amino acids. Germline V gene lookup returns CDR1 MNHEY and CDR2 SVGAGI. The CDR3: CASSYESGRGLAGYTF. The CDR3 region has the DNA TGTGCCAGCAGTTACGAATCAGGAAGGGGGCTCGCTGGCTACACCTTC.

The rearrangement joins TRBV5-1 to TRBJ2-7, with D possibly called TRBD1 or TRBD2 (5 bases each). Germline V gives CDR1 SGHRS, CDR2 YFSETQ. This CDR3 has 14 amino acids. Deletions cut 0 bases from V and 4 bases from J, with 11 bases between. The CDR3 loop reads CASSLAGREYEQYF. For the CDR3, the DNA is TGCGCCAGCAGCTTGGCCGGCAGGGAGTACGAGCAGTACTTC.

V is TRBV7-2 and J is TRBJ1-5; D call uncertain. From germline, CDR1 is SGHTA and CDR2 FQGNSA. V lost 0 bases and J 9 bases, leaving 9 bases between the germline ends. The CDR3 consists of 13 residues. DNA for the CDR3: TGTGCCAGCAGCTTAGCTTTGGGTGCGCCCCAGCATTTT. Amino acids: CASSLALGAPQHF.

The J gene is TRBJ1-1, the V gene TRBV5-1; weak D call: TRBD1 (5 bases). Trimming pared 4 bases from V and 0 bases from J, leaving 13 bases between. This CDR3 is 15 amino acids long. Germline CDR1 and CDR2: SGHRS and YFSETQ. The CDR3 loop is CASSLTGRMNTEAFF. CDR3 bases: TGCGCCAGCAGCCTCACGGGACGGATGAACACTGAAGCTTTCTTT.

The CDR3: CASSLGGPSYGYGYTF. The CDR3 DNA reads as TGTGCCAGCAGCTTGGGGGGGCCCTCATACGGCTATGGCTACACCTTC. The V call is TRBV5-6, the J call TRBJ1-2; possible D gene TRBD1, 6 bases. The CDR3 totals 16 residues. Germline assignment: CDR1 SGHDT and CDR2 YYEEEE. Trimming removed 0 bases at V and 4 bases at J, with 16 bases between.

V and J are TRBV7-2 and TRBJ2-7; D uncertain. The germline V gene has CDR1 SGHTA and CDR2 FQGNSA. CDR3 length: 14 residues. V was trimmed by 5 bases and J by 0 bases, leaving 11 bases between them. CDR3 amino acids: CASSPTRSSYEQYF. In DNA form, the CDR3 reads TGTGCCAGCAGCCCAACCAGGAGCTCCTACGAGCAGTACTTC.

The chain has TRBV12-5 and TRBJ1-4, with TRBD1 identical over 8 bases. This CDR3 spans 15 amino acids. V was clipped by 3 bases and J by 5 bases; unmatched bases: 5. Germline loops: CDR1 LGHNT, CDR2 FRNRAP. CDR3 loop: CASGFGGQANEKLFF. The DNA of the CDR3 is TGTGCTAGTGGTTTTGGGGGACAGGCCAATGAAAAACTGTTTTTT.